The TCR beta chain described here comes from a study of somatic mutations in cytotoxic T cells in rheumatoid arthritis. Study as a whole: Patients gave 30 ml EDTA peripheral blood immediately after diagnosis, prior to starting treatment. Study-level findings and limits: Comparison of CD8+ T-cell clonality between rheumatoid arthritis patients and age-matched healthy controls yielded no significant difference. Within the rheumatoid arthritis patients, CD8+ clonality went up as age increased (Spearman r ~ 0.49). The same was not true of the healthy controls.

With 6 bases removed from V and 5 bases from J, the gap between germline ends came to 13 bases. The CDR3 loop spans 14 amino acids. Germline CDR1 reads LNHDA; CDR2 reads SQIVND (reference sequence). This clone was detected only once. The antigen is undetermined. Clones were read by immunoSEQ multiplex PCR, and TCRdb kept only the in-frame ones, dropping some. This table has some 18,000 clones, more than 60% appearing once. The sequence derives from an adult with rheumatoid arthritis. V gene TRBV19 combines with J gene TRBJ1-4; D not certain. Sequencing was performed on CD8+ T cells sorted from blood. Here the CDR3 reads CASRYGGRNEKLFF. The DNA of the CDR3 is TGTGCCAGTAGATATGGAGGACGAAATGAAAAACTGTTTTTT.